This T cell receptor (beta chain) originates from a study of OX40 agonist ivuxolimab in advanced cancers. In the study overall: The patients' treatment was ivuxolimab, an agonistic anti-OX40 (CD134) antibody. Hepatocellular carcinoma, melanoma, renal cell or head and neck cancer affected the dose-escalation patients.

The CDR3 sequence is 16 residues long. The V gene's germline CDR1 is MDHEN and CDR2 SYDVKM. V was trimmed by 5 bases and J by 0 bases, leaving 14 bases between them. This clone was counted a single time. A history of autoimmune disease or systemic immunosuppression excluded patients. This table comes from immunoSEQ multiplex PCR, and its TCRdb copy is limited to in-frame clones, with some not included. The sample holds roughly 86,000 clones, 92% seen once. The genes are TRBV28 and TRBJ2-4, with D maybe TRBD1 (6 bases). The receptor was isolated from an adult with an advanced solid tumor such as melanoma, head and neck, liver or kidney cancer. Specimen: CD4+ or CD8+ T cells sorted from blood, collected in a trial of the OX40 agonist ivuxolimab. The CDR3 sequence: CASSLWTALAKNIQYF. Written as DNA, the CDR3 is TGTGCCAGCAGTCTGTGGACAGCCTTAGCCAAAAACATTCAGTACTTC.